Each of the 13 T cell receptor beta chains below was sequenced from the same sample in a study of blood T cells in healthy people across ages. Together with a sample-barcoded 5' primer, a J-beta primer mix was included in a second PCR lasting roughly 7 to 11 cycles. MiXCR was run by TCRdb on the 5' RACE reads, yielding one entry per CDR3 protein. This table has around 990,000 distinct CDR3 sequences, around 27% appearing once. The sample was also reused in another study, on T cells of mothers and their children.

The specimen was blood. The receptors were sampled from a girl between 2 and 10 years old in good health.

The chain couples TRBV6-5 to TRBJ2-5; D not resolved. Near its end, the DNA agrees better with TRBJ2-1, so the J call may be wrong. The CDR3 loop spans 13 amino acids. Germline CDR1 is MNHEY and CDR2 is SVGAGI. The CDR3 sequence is CASSYVGMVGQFF. In DNA, the CDR3 is TGTGCCAGCAGTTATGTGGGAATGGTAGGGCAGTTCTTC.

This clonotype was picked up a small number of times. V and J are TRBV4-3 and TRBJ1-5; TRBD1 aligns across 10 bases. This CDR3 region has 13 residues. CDR1 LGHNA and CDR2 YSLEER come from the germline V gene. After removal of 4 bases from V and 7 bases from J, the junction contained 1 base not matched to a gene. The CDR3 DNA follows: TGCGCCAGCAGCCGGGACAGGGGCCAGCCCCAGCATTTT. Amino acid sequence: CASSRDRGQPQHF.

Only a few counts were recorded for this clonotype. This chain uses TRBV29-1 with TRBJ2-1; D tentatively fits TRBD1 or TRBD2 (5 bases each). The J call may not be correct, given that the DNA end is closer to TRBJ2-5. This CDR3 comprises 18 residues. Germline assignment: CDR1 SQVTM and CDR2 ANQGSEA. CDR3 region: CSVCGEPPQGVGMETQYF. In DNA, the CDR3 is TGCAGCGTTTGTGGGGAGCCCCCCCAGGGAGTTGGTATGGAGACCCAGTACTTC.

The genes are TRBV19 and TRBJ1-1; TRBD1 is a possible D gene (5 bases). The ends were cut back, 9 bases at V and 4 bases at J, with 18 bases in the middle. Germline loops: CDR1 LNHDA, CDR2 SQIVND (reference sequence). The CDR3 sequence is 14 residues long. CDR3 region: CARVPLQRGTEAFF. The CDR3 region has the DNA TGTGCCAGAGTACCTTTACAGAGGGGCACTGAAGCTTTCTTT.

This clonotype has a handful of counts. The gene calls are TRBV5-1 and TRBJ1-3, with 9 bases that match TRBD1. Looked up from germline, CDR1 is SGHRS and CDR2 is YFSETQ. Trimming cost V 3 bases and J 8 bases; bases outside gene matches: 9. This CDR3 has 15 residues. The CDR3 loop reads CASSSTGQGLDTIYF. CDR3 coding DNA: TGCGCCAGCAGCTCTACGGGACAGGGTCTAGACACCATATATTTT.

This clonotype showed up just a few times. J is TRBJ2-5 and V is TRBV7-6, with D possibly being TRBD2 (6 bases). With the DNA end fitting TRBJ2-7 better, the J assignment may be wrong. The V gene's germline CDR1 is SGHVS and CDR2 FNYEAQ. CDR3 length: 12 amino acids. The CDR3 spells CASSLRRDEQYF. DNA for the CDR3: TGTGCCAGCAGCTTACGGAGGGACGAGCAGTACTTC.

The genes are TRBV7-9 and TRBJ2-5; no definite D call. This CDR3 region has 17 residues. Germline V lookup: CDR1 SEHNR, CDR2 FQNEAQ (reference sequence). The ends were cut back, 2 bases at V and 5 bases at J, with 21 bases in the middle. The CDR3 reads CASSLMSGRQPGETQYF. The CDR3 nucleotides read TGTGCCAGCAGCTTAATGTCGGGCAGGCAACCTGGGGAGACCCAGTACTTC. The whole variable domain, filled in from reference TRBV7-9 and TRBJ2-5, reads DTGVSQNPRHKITKRGQNVTFRCDPISEHNRLYWYRQTLGQGPEFLTYFQNEAQLEKSRLLSDRFSAERPKGSFSTLEIQRTEQGDSAMYLCASSLMSGRQPGETQYFGPGTRLLVL.

This sequence joins TRBV28 and TRBJ2-7, with 15 bases that match TRBD2. The CDR3 runs 18 residues. The V gene end was trimmed by 4 bases and the J gene end by 4 bases; junction bases not matched to a gene: 11. CDR1 is MDHEN, CDR2 SYDVKM, per germline. The CDR3 DNA reads TGTGCCAGCAGTTCTCCACATTATGGGACTAGCGGGAGGTACGAGCAGTACTTC. Translation: CASSSPHYGTSGRYEQYF. The entire variable domain, with the rest obtained from reference TRBV28 and TRBJ2-7, is as follows: DVKVTQSSRYLVKRTGEKVFLECVQDMDHENMFWYRQDPGLGLRLIYFSYDVKMKEKGDIPEGYSVSREKKERFSLILESASTNQTSMYLCASSSPHYGTSGRYEQYFGPGTRLTVT.

The rearrangement uses TRBV7-2 and TRBJ2-5; 8 bases map to TRBD2. Germline CDR1 SGHTA, CDR2 FQGNSA. V lost 1 base and J lost 5; bases outside the gene matches: 9. This CDR3 is built from 16 residues. The CDR3 DNA sequence: TGTGCCAGCAGCTTAGTAGGTAGCGGGACTCGGGAGACCCAGTACTTC. Amino acids: CASSLVGSGTRETQYF.

This chain joins TRBV12-3 or TRBV12-4 and TRBJ2-3, with a weak D call TRBD2 (5 bases). The V end was cut by 1 base, the J end by 2 bases, with 10 bases between. This CDR3 has 15 residues. The CDR3 bases are TGTGCCAGCAGTTTAGGGACTGTAACCACAGATACGCAGTATTTT. Amino acids: CASSLGTVTTDTQYF.

This clonotype has a handful of counts. This chain connects TRBV28 to TRBJ2-1; 8 nucleotides align to TRBD1. The end of the DNA fits TRBJ2-5 better, so the J call may be wrong. The CDR3 consists of 15 residues. Germline V gene lookup returns CDR1 MDHEN and CDR2 SYDVKM. DNA for the CDR3: TGTGCCAGCAGTTTCCCCGGACAGGGTCGAGAGACCCAGTACTTC. Translation: CASSFPGQGRETQYF.

This clonotype was counted a few times. The V gene is TRBV25-1, the J gene TRBJ2-1, with 10 bases matching TRBD2. The CDR3 runs to 13 residues. Germline CDR1 is MGHDK and CDR2 is SYGVNS. Losses at the gene ends were 8 bases for V and 7 bases for J; bases not matched to a gene: 5. The DNA for the CDR3 is TGTGCCAGCGTAGCGGGGGGCAGGAATGAGCAGTTCTTC. Translation gives CASVAGGRNEQFF.

This clonotype was seen only a few times. This sequence joins TRBV7-2 and TRBJ2-5; D gene unclear. Germline V CDR1 and CDR2: SGHTA, FQGNSA. Trimming shortened V by 2 bases and J by 1 base, and 8 bases separated the two germline ends. CDR3 length: 14 residues. The CDR3 sequence is CASSLLHSQETQYF. The DNA for the CDR3 is TGTGCCAGCAGCTTATTACATTCCCAAGAGACCCAGTACTTC. The variable domain in full, with the rest retrieved from reference TRBV7-2 and TRBJ2-5, is GAGVSQSPSNKVTEKGKDVELRCDPISGHTALYWYRQSLGQGLEFLIYFQGNSAPDKSGLPSDRFSAERTGGSVSTLTIQRTQQEDSAVYLCASSLLHSQETQYFGPGTRLLVL.